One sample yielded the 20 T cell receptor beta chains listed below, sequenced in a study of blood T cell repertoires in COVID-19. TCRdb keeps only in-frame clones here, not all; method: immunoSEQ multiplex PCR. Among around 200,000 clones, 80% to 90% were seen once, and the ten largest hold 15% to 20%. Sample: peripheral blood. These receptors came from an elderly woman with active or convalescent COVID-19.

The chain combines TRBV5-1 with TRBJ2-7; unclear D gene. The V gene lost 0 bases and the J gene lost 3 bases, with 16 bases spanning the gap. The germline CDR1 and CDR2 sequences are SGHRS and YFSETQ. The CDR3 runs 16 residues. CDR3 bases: TGCGCCAGCAGCTTGGTCGGGTTGCCGGCCTTCTACGAGCAGTACTTC. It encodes CASSLVGLPAFYEQYF.

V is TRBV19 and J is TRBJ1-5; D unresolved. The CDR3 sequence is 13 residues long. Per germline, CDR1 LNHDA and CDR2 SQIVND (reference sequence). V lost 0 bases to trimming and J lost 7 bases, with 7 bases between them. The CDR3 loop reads CASSIEARQPQHF. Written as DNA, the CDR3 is TGTGCCAGTAGTATAGAAGCCAGGCAGCCCCAGCATTTT.

As DNA, the CDR3 is TGTGCCAGCAGTGACCCCGGGACAGGGCGGGGGACTGAAGCTTTCTTT. Translated, it gives CASSDPGTGRGTEAFF. V is TRBV2 and J is TRBJ1-1; 9 nucleotides align to TRBD1. Per the germline V gene, CDR1 is SNHLY and CDR2 is FYNNEI. V shed 3 bases and J 5 bases; nucleotides not matched to a gene: 10. The CDR3 extends over 16 amino acids.

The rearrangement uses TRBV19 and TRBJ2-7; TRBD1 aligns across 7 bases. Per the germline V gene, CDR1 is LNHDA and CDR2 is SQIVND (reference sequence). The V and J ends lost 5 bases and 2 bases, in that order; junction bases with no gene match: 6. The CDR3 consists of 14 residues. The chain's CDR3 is CASSPRQGTYEQYF. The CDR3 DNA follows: TGTGCCAGTAGTCCGCGACAGGGAACCTACGAGCAGTACTTC.

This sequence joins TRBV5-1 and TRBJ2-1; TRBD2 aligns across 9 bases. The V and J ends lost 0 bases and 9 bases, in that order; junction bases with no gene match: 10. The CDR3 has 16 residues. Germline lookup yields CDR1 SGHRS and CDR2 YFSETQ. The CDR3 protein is CASSLAAGGGASEQFF. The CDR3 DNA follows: TGCGCCAGCAGCTTGGCCGCTGGCGGGGGGGCGTCTGAGCAGTTCTTC.

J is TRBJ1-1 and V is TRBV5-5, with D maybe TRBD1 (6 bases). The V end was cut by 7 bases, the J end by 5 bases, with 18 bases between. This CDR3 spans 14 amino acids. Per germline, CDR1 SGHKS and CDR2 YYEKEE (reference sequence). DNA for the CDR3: TGTGCCAGCGGACGGTCGCAGGGGCGGACTGAAGCTTTCTTT. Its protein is CASGRSQGRTEAFF.

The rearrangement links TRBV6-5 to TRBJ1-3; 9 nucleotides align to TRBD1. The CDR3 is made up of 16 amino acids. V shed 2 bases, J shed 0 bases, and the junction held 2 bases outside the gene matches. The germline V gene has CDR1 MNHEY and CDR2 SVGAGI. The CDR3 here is CASSYGTGNSGNTIYF. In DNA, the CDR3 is TGTGCCAGCAGTTACGGGACAGGGAACTCTGGAAACACCATATATTTT.

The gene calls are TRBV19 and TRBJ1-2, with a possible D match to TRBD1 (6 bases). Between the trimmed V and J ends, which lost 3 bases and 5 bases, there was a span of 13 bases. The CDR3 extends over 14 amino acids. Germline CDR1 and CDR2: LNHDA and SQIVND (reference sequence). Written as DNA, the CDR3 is TGTGCCAGTAGTATGGCAGGGGCCCGATATGGCTACACCTTC. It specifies CASSMAGARYGYTF.

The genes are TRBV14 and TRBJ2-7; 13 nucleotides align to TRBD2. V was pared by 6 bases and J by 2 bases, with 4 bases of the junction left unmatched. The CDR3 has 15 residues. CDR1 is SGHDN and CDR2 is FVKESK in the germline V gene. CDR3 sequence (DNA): TGTGCCAGCAGTCGGACTAGCGGGAGACCCTACGAGCAGTACTTC. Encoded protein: CASSRTSGRPYEQYF.

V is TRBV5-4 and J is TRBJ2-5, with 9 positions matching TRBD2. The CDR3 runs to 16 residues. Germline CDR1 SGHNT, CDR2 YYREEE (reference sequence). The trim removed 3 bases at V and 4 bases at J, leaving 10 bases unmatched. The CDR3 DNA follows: TGTGCCAGCAGCTCAGGTGGTAGCGGGAGTTCAGAGACCCAGTACTTC. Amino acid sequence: CASSSGGSGSSETQYF.

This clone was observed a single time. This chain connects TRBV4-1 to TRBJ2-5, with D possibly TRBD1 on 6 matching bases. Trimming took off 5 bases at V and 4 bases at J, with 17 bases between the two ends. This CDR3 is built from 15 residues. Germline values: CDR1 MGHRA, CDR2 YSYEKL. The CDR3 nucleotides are TGCGCCAGCAGCTTCCTACAGGGTCTTCCAGAGACCCAGTACTTC. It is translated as CASSFLQGLPETQYF.

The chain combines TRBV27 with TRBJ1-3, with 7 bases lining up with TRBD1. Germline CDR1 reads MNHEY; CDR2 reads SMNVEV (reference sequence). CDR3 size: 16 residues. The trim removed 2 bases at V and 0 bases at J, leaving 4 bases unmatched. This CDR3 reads CASSLNAGGSGNTIYF. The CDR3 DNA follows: TGTGCCAGCAGTTTAAACGCAGGGGGCTCTGGAAACACCATATATTTT.

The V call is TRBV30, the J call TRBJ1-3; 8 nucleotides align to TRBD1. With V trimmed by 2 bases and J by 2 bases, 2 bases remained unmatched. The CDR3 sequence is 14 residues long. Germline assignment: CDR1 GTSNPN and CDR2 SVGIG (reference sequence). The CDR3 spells CAWSTGGAGNTIYF. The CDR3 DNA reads TGTGCCTGGAGTACAGGGGGAGCTGGAAACACCATATATTTT.

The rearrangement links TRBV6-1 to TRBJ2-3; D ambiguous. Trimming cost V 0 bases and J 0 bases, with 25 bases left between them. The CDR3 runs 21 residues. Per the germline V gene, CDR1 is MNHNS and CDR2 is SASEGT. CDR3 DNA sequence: TGTGCCAGCAGTGAAGCTGTACCTCGCCGGATTATCGCGGATAGCACAGATACGCAGTATTTT. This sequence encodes CASSEAVPRRIIADSTDTQYF.

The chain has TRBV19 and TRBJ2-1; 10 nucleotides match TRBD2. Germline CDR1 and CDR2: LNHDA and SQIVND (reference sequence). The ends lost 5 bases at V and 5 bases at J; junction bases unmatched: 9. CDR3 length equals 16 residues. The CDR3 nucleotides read TGTGCCAGTAGTCCAGCCCTAGCGGGAGTAAACAATGAGCAGTTCTTC. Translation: CASSPALAGVNNEQFF.

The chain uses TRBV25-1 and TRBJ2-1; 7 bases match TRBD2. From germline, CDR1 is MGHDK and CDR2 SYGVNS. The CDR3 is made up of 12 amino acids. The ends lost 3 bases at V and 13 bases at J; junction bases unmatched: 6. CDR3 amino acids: CASSDGRGPQFF. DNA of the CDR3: TGTGCCAGCAGTGATGGGAGGGGTCCTCAGTTCTTC.

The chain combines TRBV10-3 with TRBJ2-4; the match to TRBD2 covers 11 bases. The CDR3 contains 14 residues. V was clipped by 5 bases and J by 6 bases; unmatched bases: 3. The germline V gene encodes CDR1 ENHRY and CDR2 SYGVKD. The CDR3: CAISPGTSGNIQYF. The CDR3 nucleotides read TGTGCCATCAGTCCTGGGACTAGCGGAAACATTCAGTACTTC.

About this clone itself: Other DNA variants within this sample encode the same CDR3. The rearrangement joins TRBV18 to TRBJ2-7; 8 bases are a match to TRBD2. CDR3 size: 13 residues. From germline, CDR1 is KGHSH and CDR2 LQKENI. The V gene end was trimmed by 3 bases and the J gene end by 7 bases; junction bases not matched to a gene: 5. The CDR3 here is CASSPPGGGEQYF. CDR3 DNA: TGTGCCAGCTCACCCCCTGGCGGGGGGGAGCAGTACTTC.

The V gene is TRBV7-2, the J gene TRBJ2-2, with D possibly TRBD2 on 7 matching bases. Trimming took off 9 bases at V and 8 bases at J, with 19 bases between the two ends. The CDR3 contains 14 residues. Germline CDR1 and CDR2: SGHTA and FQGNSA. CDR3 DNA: TGTGCCAGTCTCCTGAGAAGCGGGACAGGGGAGCTGTTTTTT. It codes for CASLLRSGTGELFF. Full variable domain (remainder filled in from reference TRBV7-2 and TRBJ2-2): GAGVSQSPSNKVTEKGKDVELRCDPISGHTALYWYRQSLGQGLEFLIYFQGNSAPDKSGLPSDRFSAERTGGSVSTLTIQRTQQEDSAVYLCASLLRSGTGELFFGEGSRLTVL.

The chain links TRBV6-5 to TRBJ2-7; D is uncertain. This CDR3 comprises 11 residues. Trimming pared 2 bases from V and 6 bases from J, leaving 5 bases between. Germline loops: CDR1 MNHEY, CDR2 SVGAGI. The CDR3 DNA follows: TGTGCCAGCAGTTACGGCGGCGAGCAGTACTTC. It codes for CASSYGGEQYF.